One sample yielded the 10 T cell receptor beta chains listed below, sequenced in a study of regulatory T cells in long-lasting Graves disease. CDR3 regions were amplified by Arm-PCR using iRepertoire HTBI primers to build TCR beta libraries. TCRdb re-analysed the multiplex PCR reads in MiXCR, keeping a single row per CDR3 protein. This sample carries 400,000 to 500,000 distinct CDR3 sequences, 14% of them seen once, and the ten largest clones take roughly 18%. Described time point: newly diagnosed GD, antithyroid drugs for less than 3 months. PBMCs were the source of the RNA used for TCR sequencing. The data were also submitted as part of a second study, on T cells in Graves' hyperthyroidism and ophthalmopathy.

Source: peripheral blood mononuclear cells (PBMCs), taken at new diagnosis, from a patient treated with antithyroid drugs. The receptors stem from a woman in her fifties or sixties with Graves disease.

This clonotype was observed many times. The chain links TRBV7-9 to TRBJ2-2; no clear D gene. With 6 bases removed from V and 1 base from J, the gap between germline ends came to 9 bases. The CDR3 is 14 residues long. Germline-derived CDR1 and CDR2 are SEHNR and FQNEAQ (reference sequence). CDR3 residues: CASSLLQNTGELFF. CDR3 in DNA: TGTGCCAGCAGTTTGCTCCAGAACACCGGGGAGCTGTTTTTT. Full variable domain (rest looked up from reference TRBV7-9 and TRBJ2-2): DTGVSQNPRHKITKRGQNVTFRCDPISEHNRLYWYRQTLGQGPEFLTYFQNEAQLEKSRLLSDRFSAERPKGSFSTLEIQRTEQGDSAMYLCASSLLQNTGELFFGEGSRLTVL.

This clonotype was seen repeatedly, ten times or more. CDR3 region: CASSAPRTSGYNEQFF. The DNA for the CDR3 is TGTGCCAGCAGCGCTCCAAGGACTAGCGGGTACAATGAGCAGTTCTTC. The V call is TRBV28, the J call TRBJ2-1, with TRBD2 matching 11 bases. Looked up from germline, CDR1 is MDHEN and CDR2 is SYDVKM. Unmatched junction bases numbered 8, after V lost 6 bases and J lost 4 bases. This CDR3 has 16 amino acids.

The rearrangement links TRBV19 to TRBJ2-2, with TRBD2 identical over 8 bases. Germline V lookup: CDR1 LNHDA, CDR2 SQIVND (reference sequence). The CDR3 loop spans 15 amino acids. J was trimmed by 6 bases and V by 1 base; bases with no gene match: 4. The CDR3 bases are TGTGCCAGTAGTATAGCGGGAGGGTCTGCCGGGGAGCTGTTTTTT. Its protein is CASSIAGGSAGELFF.

CDR3 sequence (DNA): TGTGCCAGCACAGTAGCGGGAGGGGGATACGAGCAGTACTTC. Translation gives CASTVAGGGYEQYF. The chain carries TRBV6-1 and TRBJ2-7; 11 nucleotides align to TRBD2. The CDR3 runs to 14 residues. Trimming took 7 bases from V and 4 from J; bases not matched to a gene: 6. The V gene's germline CDR1 is MNHNS and CDR2 SASEGT.

In this sample, this clonotype turned up many times. The rearrangement uses TRBV20-1 and TRBJ2-3, with 8 bases identical to TRBD2. Germline-derived CDR1 and CDR2 are DFQATT and SNEGSKA (reference sequence). This CDR3 is built from 12 residues. Germline trimming cut 3 bases from V and 5 bases from J; bases unmatched to any gene: 1. The CDR3 loop reads CSASGREDTQYF. CDR3 DNA sequence: TGCAGTGCTAGCGGGAGGGAAGATACGCAGTATTTT.

At least ten counts were recorded for this clonotype. The chain is built from TRBV10-1 and TRBJ2-1; 9 bases are a match to TRBD2. CDR3 length: 14 amino acids. V dropped 4 bases and J dropped 6; count of bases not matched to a gene: 4. Per germline, CDR1 WNHNN and CDR2 SYGVQD (reference sequence). The CDR3 sequence: CASSVYSGGNEQFF. For the CDR3, the DNA is TGCGCCAGCAGTGTGTATAGCGGGGGCAATGAGCAGTTCTTC.

At least ten counts were recorded for this clonotype. This chain uses TRBV20-1 with TRBJ2-5, with TRBD2 matching 7 bases. V shed 5 bases and J 5 bases; nucleotides not matched to a gene: 14. The CDR3 loop spans 15 amino acids. Germline V CDR1 and CDR2: DFQATT, SNEGSKA (reference sequence). The CDR3 reads CSARRGGSSGETQYF. CDR3 coding DNA: TGCAGTGCTCGGAGGGGCGGGAGCAGTGGGGAGACCCAGTACTTC.

The CDR3 region has the DNA TGCAGTGCTAGAGATCCGAGGACAGGGGGGGACTCTTTGTCCTATGGCTACACCTTC. Its protein is CSARDPRTGGDSLSYGYTF. The chain employs TRBV20-1 and TRBJ1-2, with 10 bases lining up with TRBD1. Trimming cost V 0 bases and J 4 bases; bases outside gene matches: 17. Germline V gene data show CDR1 as DFQATT and CDR2 as SNEGSKA (reference sequence). The length of the CDR3 is 19 residues.

As concerns this clonotype: The junction differs from germline at one of its ends, possibly a read error. The chain has TRBV9 and TRBJ2-4; 7 nucleotides align to TRBD1. This CDR3 is built from 16 residues. Germline CDR1 and CDR2: SGDLS and YYNGEE. The CDR3 DNA reads as TGTGCCAGCAGCGTAGAAGGGACAGCCTCCAAAAACATTCACTACTTC. The encoded protein is CASSVEGTASKNIHYF.

The table lists this clonotype with a few counts. The rearrangement links TRBV6-1 to TRBJ1-5, with D hard to call. CDR3 length: 14 amino acids. Trimming stripped 3 bases from V and 5 bases from J, with 11 bases between. Per germline, CDR1 MNHNS and CDR2 SASEGT. CDR3 in amino acids: CASSEVAGDQPQHF. The CDR3 DNA reads as TGTGCCAGCAGTGAGGTGGCAGGAGATCAGCCCCAGCATTTT.